Each of the 24 T cell receptor beta chains below was sequenced from the same sample in a study of beta chain features in type 1 diabetes. Isolated RNA was reverse transcribed in full, so expressed TCRB transcripts were sequenced. Clones were sequenced by immunoSEQ multiplex PCR, and TCRdb holds only the in-frame ones, with some missing. Here the sample spans fewer than 250,000 clones, roughly two thirds being singletons. The sample was naive CD4+ T cells from blood. The source of these receptors is a man aged 25-40 years in good health.

On this clone: Other DNA sequences from this sample encode an identical CDR3 as well. The chain recombines TRBV30 with TRBJ2-3, with D hard to call. The CDR3 contains 14 residues. CDR1 is GTSNPN, CDR2 SVGIG, per germline (reference sequence). The V gene lost 0 bases and the J gene lost 2 bases, with 9 bases spanning the gap. The CDR3 bases are TGTGCCTGGAGTGTAGGGTTCTCCACAGATACGCAGTATTTT. Its translation: CAWSVGFSTDTQYF.

The chain combines TRBV29-1 with TRBJ2-1; D remains ambiguous. V lost 7 bases, J lost 1 base, and 11 bases lay in between. The V gene's germline CDR1 is SQVTM and CDR2 ANQGSEA. This CDR3 is 13 amino acids long. This CDR3 reads CSAKNFSYNEQFF. In nucleotides, the CDR3 is TGCAGCGCCAAGAATTTTTCCTACAATGAGCAGTTCTTC.

The CDR3 protein is CAISSPNTGELFF. The DNA for the CDR3 is TGTGCCATCTCTAGCCCGAACACCGGGGAGCTGTTTTTT. This chain joins TRBV10-3 and TRBJ2-2; perhaps TRBD2 as D (5 bases). Trimming cost V 8 bases and J 0 bases, with 7 bases left between them. The germline V gene has CDR1 ENHRY and CDR2 SYGVKD. The CDR3 sequence is 13 residues long.

CDR3 amino acids: CSVRGPESSYNEQFF. CDR3 nucleotide sequence: TGCAGCGTCCGGGGCCCTGAGAGCTCCTACAATGAGCAGTTCTTC. The chain links TRBV29-1 to TRBJ2-1; D may correspond to TRBD1 or TRBD2 (5 bases each). The CDR3 extends over 15 amino acids. V was cut by 6 bases and J by 0 bases, with 15 bases left in between. Germline V gene data show CDR1 as SQVTM and CDR2 as ANQGSEA.

The chain carries TRBV25-1 and TRBJ2-7; 11 bases line up with TRBD2. There are 14 residues in the CDR3. V was clipped by 7 bases and J by 3 bases; unmatched bases: 5. Germline V gene sequence: CDR1 MGHDK, CDR2 SYGVNS. CDR3 amino acids: CASTGTSGVYEQYF. The DNA for the CDR3 is TGTGCCAGCACCGGGACTAGCGGAGTCTACGAGCAGTACTTC.

This chain connects TRBV10-3 to TRBJ2-1; 7 bases match TRBD2. The V gene's germline CDR1 is ENHRY and CDR2 SYGVKD. The CDR3 runs 15 residues. The V gene end was trimmed by 3 bases and the J gene end by 1 base; junction bases not matched to a gene: 3. CDR3 sequence reads: CAISEQRGSYNEQFF. The CDR3 bases are TGTGCCATCAGTGAACAGCGGGGATCCTACAATGAGCAGTTCTTC.

This chain's CDR3 is CASSPAGRDGSGYTF. For the CDR3, the DNA is TGTGCCAGCAGCCCCGCGGGACGCGATGGGTCAGGCTACACCTTC. This sequence joins TRBV7-2 and TRBJ1-2, with D perhaps matching TRBD1 (5 bases). V lost 5 bases, J lost 8 bases, and 21 bases lay in between. CDR3 length: 15 residues. Germline assignment: CDR1 SGHTA and CDR2 FQGNSA.

This clone was recorded a few times. V gene TRBV7-2 combines with J gene TRBJ2-6, with unresolved D. CDR1 is SGHTA and CDR2 is FQGNSA in the germline V gene. V was clipped by 2 bases and J by 4 bases, with 6 bases between them. The length of the CDR3 is 14 residues. The CDR3 region is CASSLKHGANVLTF. DNA of the CDR3: TGTGCCAGCAGCTTAAAACACGGGGCCAACGTCCTGACTTTC. Full variable domain (missing parts from reference TRBV7-2 and TRBJ2-6): GAGVSQSPSNKVTEKGKDVELRCDPISGHTALYWYRQSLGQGLEFLIYFQGNSAPDKSGLPSDRFSAERTGGSVSTLTIQRTQQEDSAVYLCASSLKHGANVLTFGAGSRLTVL.

As to this clone: In the same sample, other DNA sequences code for this CDR3. The chain joins TRBV30 to TRBJ1-1; D is uncertain. V was trimmed by 5 bases and J by 0 bases, leaving 7 bases between them. The CDR3 runs to 12 residues. Germline loops: CDR1 GTSNPN, CDR2 SVGIG (reference sequence). CDR3 amino acids: CAWGRLNTEAFF. CDR3 bases: TGTGCCTGGGGTCGTCTGAACACTGAAGCTTTCTTT.

Regarding this clone: The sample carries other DNA sequences with the same CDR3. This chain joins TRBV30 and TRBJ2-1; D is unclear. This CDR3 is 12 amino acids long. Trimming took 0 bases from V and 7 from J, leaving 7 bases between them. Germline CDR1 is GTSNPN and CDR2 is SVGIG (reference sequence). The CDR3 loop reads CAWSVLGNEQFF. CDR3 bases: TGTGCCTGGAGTGTACTTGGGAATGAGCAGTTCTTC.

This clone was found a few times. The gene calls are TRBV23-1 and TRBJ1-3; no definite D call. TRBV23-1 has ORF status, its function being uncertain. The CDR3 consists of 15 residues. Trimming stripped 4 bases from V and 4 bases from J, with 14 bases between. The CDR3 region is CASSLFRGSGNTIYF. The CDR3 DNA reads TGCGCCAGCAGTCTATTTCGGGGATCAGGAAACACCATATATTTT.

This clone showed up just a few times. This chain links TRBV30 with TRBJ1-2; 7 nucleotides line up with TRBD1. V gave up 7 bases and J gave up 0 bases; unmatched junction bases: 11. Germline V CDR1 and CDR2: GTSNPN, SVGIG (reference sequence). The CDR3 contains 15 residues. DNA for the CDR3: TGTGCCTTCCCGACCAAGGGACAGTCTAACTATGGCTACACCTTC. Its protein is CAFPTKGQSNYGYTF.

The chain couples TRBV20-1 to TRBJ1-2, with D perhaps matching TRBD1 (5 bases). The CDR3 spans 11 residues. CDR1 is DFQATT, CDR2 SNEGSKA, per germline (reference sequence). The V end was cut by 6 bases, the J end by 8 bases, with 13 bases between. The CDR3 sequence is CSAGSGGGYTF. CDR3 nucleotide sequence: TGCAGTGCCGGGAGCGGGGGAGGCTACACCTTC.

V is TRBV7-9 and J is TRBJ2-7; 10 bases align to TRBD2. V lost 5 bases, J lost 6 bases, and 10 bases stayed unmatched. The germline V gene encodes CDR1 SEHNR and CDR2 FQNEAQ (reference sequence). The CDR3 is made up of 15 amino acids. CDR3 sequence: CASSTIGTSDFEQYF. The CDR3 DNA follows: TGTGCCAGCAGCACTATCGGGACTAGCGATTTCGAGCAGTACTTC.

V and J are TRBV29-1 and TRBJ1-1; D is undetermined. V lost 4 bases and J lost 1, with 10 bases in between. Germline V lookup: CDR1 SQVTM, CDR2 ANQGSEA. The CDR3 sequence is 13 residues long. CDR3 region: CSVVLAENTEAFF. CDR3 in DNA: TGCAGCGTTGTATTGGCCGAGAACACTGAAGCTTTCTTT.

Here the CDR3 DNA reads TGTGCCACCAGCCCAGCTTCGGAGACCCAGTACTTC. It specifies CATSPASETQYF. The chain links TRBV15 to TRBJ2-5; unclear D gene. The CDR3 spans 12 residues. The ends were cut back, 5 bases at V and 5 bases at J, with 9 bases in the middle. Germline V CDR1 and CDR2: LNHNV, YYDKDF (reference sequence).

The chain couples TRBV29-1 to TRBJ2-3; D call uncertain. Germline V gene data show CDR1 as SQVTM and CDR2 as ANQGSEA. Trimming pared 3 bases from V and 8 bases from J, leaving 15 bases between. This CDR3 comprises 13 residues. CDR3 loop: CSVEGHLIGTQYF. The CDR3 bases are TGCAGCGTTGAGGGCCACCTGATCGGTACGCAGTATTTT.

This sequence joins TRBV6-5 and TRBJ2-3; TRBD1 is a possible D gene (6 bases). Germline CDR1 and CDR2: MNHEY and SVGAGI. The CDR3 sequence is 14 residues long. Trimming stripped 5 bases from V and 2 bases from J, with 11 bases between. In nucleotides, the CDR3 is TGTGCCAGCAGTAAGGACAGAACCACAGATACGCAGTATTTT. Its translation is CASSKDRTTDTQYF.

The chain uses TRBV5-1 and TRBJ2-1, with TRBD1 as a possible D gene (6 bases). V gave up 4 bases and J gave up 9 bases, with 17 bases separating them. The CDR3 is made up of 14 amino acids. The germline CDR1 and CDR2 sequences are SGHRS and YFSETQ. The CDR3: CASSPSTGISEQFF. For the CDR3, the DNA is TGCGCCAGCAGCCCCTCTACAGGGATTAGTGAGCAGTTCTTC.

This chain connects TRBV4-1 to TRBJ1-3; tentatively, D is TRBD1 (5 bases). Germline loops: CDR1 MGHRA, CDR2 YSYEKL. With 0 bases removed from V and 2 bases from J, the gap between germline ends came to 8 bases. The CDR3 contains 15 residues. The CDR3 DNA reads TGCGCCAGCAGCCAAGAGAGGACAACTGGAAACACCATATATTTT. Residues: CASSQERTTGNTIYF.

The V call is TRBV30, the J call TRBJ1-1; D remains ambiguous. CDR3 length: 13 amino acids. Germline values: CDR1 GTSNPN, CDR2 SVGIG (reference sequence). V was clipped by 3 bases and J by 5 bases, with 13 bases between them. The CDR3 sequence is CAWSRTLTTEAFF. The CDR3 nucleotides read TGTGCCTGGAGCCGGACGCTGACAACTGAAGCTTTCTTT.

In regard to this clone: The sample holds other DNA sequences that translate to the same CDR3. V and J are TRBV30 and TRBJ2-5, with D unresolved. CDR3 size: 11 residues. V was cut by 0 bases and J by 5 bases, with 4 bases left in between. Germline V gene lookup returns CDR1 GTSNPN and CDR2 SVGIG (reference sequence). CDR3: CAWSVGETQYF. CDR3 nucleotide sequence: TGTGCCTGGAGTGTGGGCGAGACCCAGTACTTC.

The rearrangement uses TRBV5-1 and TRBJ2-1; TRBD2 matches 9 bases. Trimming at V came to 3 bases and at J to 4 bases, leaving 5 bases not matched to a gene. The CDR3 has 15 amino acids. Germline CDR1 is SGHRS and CDR2 is YFSETQ. In DNA form, the CDR3 reads TGCGCCAGCAGCTCCGGGACTAGCAGATACAATGAGCAGTTCTTC. The encoded protein is CASSSGTSRYNEQFF.

J is TRBJ1-2 and V is TRBV30; 7 bases map to TRBD1. CDR3 length equals 12 residues. Germline loops: CDR1 GTSNPN, CDR2 SVGIG (reference sequence). J was trimmed by 4 bases and V by 2 bases; bases with no gene match: 1. The CDR3 bases are TGTGCCTGGAGTCGACAGGGCTATGGCTACACCTTC. Its translation is CAWSRQGYGYTF. Full variable domain (outside the CDR3, taken from reference TRBV30 and TRBJ1-2): SQTIHQWPATLVQPVGSPLSLECTVEGTSNPNLYWYRQAAGRGLQLLFYSVGIGQISSEVPQNLSASRPQDRQFILSSKKLLLSDSGFYLCAWSRQGYGYTFGSGTRLTVV.